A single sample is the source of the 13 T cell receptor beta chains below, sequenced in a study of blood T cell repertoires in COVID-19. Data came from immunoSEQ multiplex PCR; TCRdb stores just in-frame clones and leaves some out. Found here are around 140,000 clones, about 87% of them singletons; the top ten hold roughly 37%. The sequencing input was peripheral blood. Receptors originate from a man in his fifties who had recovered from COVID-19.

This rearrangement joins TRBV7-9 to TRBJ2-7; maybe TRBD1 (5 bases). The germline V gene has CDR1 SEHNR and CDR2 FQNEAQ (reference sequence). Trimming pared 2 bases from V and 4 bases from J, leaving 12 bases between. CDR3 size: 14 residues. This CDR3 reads CASSLRPRVYEQYF. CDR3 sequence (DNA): TGTGCCAGCAGCTTAAGGCCCAGGGTATACGAGCAGTACTTC. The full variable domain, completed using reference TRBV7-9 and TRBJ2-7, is DTGVSQNPRHKITKRGQNVTFRCDPISEHNRLYWYRQTLGQGPEFLTYFQNEAQLEKSRLLSDRFSAERPKGSFSTLEIQRTEQGDSAMYLCASSLRPRVYEQYFGPGTRLTVT.

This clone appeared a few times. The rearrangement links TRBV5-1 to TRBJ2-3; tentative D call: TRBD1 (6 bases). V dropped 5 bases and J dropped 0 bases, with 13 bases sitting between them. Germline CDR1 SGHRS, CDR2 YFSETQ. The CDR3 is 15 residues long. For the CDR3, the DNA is TGCGCCAGCAGTTGGGGGCCTCCTAGCACAGATACGCAGTATTTT. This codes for CASSWGPPSTDTQYF. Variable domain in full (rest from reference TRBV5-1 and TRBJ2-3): KAGVTQTPRYLIKTRGQQVTLSCSPISGHRSVSWYQQTPGQGLQFLFEYFSETQRNKGNFPGRFSGRQFSNSRSEMNVSTLELGDSALYLCASSWGPPSTDTQYFGPGTRLTVL.

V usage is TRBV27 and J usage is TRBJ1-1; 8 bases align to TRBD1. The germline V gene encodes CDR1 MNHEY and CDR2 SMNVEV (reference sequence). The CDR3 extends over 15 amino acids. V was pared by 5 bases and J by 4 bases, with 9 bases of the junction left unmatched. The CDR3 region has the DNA TGTGCCAGCAGTAGGTTACAGGGGGAAGGCACTGAAGCTTTCTTT. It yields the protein CASSRLQGEGTEAFF.

This CDR3 reads CASSFGQVQGYTF. The CDR3 DNA is TGTGCCAGCAGTTTCGGACAGGTTCAAGGCTACACCTTC. The rearrangement uses TRBV12-3 or TRBV12-4 and TRBJ1-2, with 7 bases identical to TRBD1. CDR3 length: 13 amino acids. The V and J ends lost 3 bases and 8 bases, in that order; junction bases with no gene match: 6.

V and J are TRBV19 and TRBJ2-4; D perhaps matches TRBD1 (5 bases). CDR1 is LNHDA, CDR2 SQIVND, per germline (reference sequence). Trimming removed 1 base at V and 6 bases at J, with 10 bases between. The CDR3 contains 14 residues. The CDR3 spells CASSIGGTVNIQYF. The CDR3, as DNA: TGTGCCAGTAGTATAGGGGGCACCGTAAACATTCAGTACTTC.

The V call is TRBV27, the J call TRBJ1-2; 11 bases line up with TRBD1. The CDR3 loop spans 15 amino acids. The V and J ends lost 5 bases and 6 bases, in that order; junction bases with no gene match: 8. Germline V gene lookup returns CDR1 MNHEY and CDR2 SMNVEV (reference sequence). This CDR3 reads CASSDGTGGWNGYTF. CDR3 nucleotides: TGTGCCAGCAGTGACGGGACAGGGGGATGGAATGGCTACACCTTC.

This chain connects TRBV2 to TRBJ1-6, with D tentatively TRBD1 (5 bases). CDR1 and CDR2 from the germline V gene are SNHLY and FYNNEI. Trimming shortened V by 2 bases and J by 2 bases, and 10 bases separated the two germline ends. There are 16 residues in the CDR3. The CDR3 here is CASSEQGLAYNSPLHF. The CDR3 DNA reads TGTGCCAGCAGTGAACAGGGTCTCGCCTATAATTCACCCCTCCACTTT. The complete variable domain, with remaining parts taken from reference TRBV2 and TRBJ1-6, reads EPEVTQTPSHQVTQMGQEVILRCVPISNHLYFYWYRQILGQKVEFLVSFYNNEISEKSEIFDDQFSVERPDGSNFTLKIRSTKLEDSAMYFCASSEQGLAYNSPLHFGNGTRLTVT.

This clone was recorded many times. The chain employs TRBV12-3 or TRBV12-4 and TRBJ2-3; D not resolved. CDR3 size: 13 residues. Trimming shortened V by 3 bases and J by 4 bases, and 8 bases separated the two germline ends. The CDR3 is CASSFLVPDTQYF. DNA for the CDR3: TGTGCCAGCAGTTTTTTAGTCCCAGATACGCAGTATTTT.

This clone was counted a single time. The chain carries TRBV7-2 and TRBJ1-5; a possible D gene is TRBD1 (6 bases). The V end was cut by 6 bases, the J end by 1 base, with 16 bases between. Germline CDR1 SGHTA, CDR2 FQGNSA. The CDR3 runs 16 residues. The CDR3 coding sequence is TGTGCCAGCAGGCGAGGGGGGGGCGAAAGCAATCAGCCCCAGCATTTT. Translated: CASRRGGGESNQPQHF.

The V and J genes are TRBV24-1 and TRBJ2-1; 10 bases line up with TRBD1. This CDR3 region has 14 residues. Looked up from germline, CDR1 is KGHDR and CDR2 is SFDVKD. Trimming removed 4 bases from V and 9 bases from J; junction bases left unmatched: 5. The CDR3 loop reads CATSDLDRGGEQFF. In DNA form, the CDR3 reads TGTGCCACCAGTGACCTGGACAGGGGGGGTGAGCAGTTCTTC.

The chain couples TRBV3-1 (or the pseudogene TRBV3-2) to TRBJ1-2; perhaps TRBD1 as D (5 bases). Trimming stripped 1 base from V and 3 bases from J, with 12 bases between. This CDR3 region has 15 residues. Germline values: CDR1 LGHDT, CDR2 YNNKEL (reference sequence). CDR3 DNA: TGTGCCAGCAGCCAAGCCAGGGAGGGAGACTATGGCTACACCTTC. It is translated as CASSQAREGDYGYTF.

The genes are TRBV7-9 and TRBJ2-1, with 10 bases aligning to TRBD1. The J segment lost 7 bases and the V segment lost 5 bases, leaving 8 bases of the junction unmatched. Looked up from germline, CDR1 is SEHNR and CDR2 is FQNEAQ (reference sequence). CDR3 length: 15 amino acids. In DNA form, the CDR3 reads TGTGCCAGCAGCCCCCTCGGGACAGGGGTGAATGAGCAGTTCTTC. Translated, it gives CASSPLGTGVNEQFF.

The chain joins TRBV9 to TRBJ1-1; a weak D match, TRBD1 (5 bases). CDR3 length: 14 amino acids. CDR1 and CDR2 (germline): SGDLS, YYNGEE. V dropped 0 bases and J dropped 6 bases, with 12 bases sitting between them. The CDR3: CASSVGQPSAEAFF. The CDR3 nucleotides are TGTGCCAGCAGCGTAGGACAGCCAAGCGCTGAAGCTTTCTTT.